Listed below are T cell receptor beta chains from one sample, sequenced in a study of T-cell reconstitution after alpha-beta-depleted transplantation in children. TCRdb itself ran the PCR reads through MiXCR, one entry per CDR3 protein. This table has about a million distinct CDR3 sequences, 25% to 30% appearing once. Here the sequenced sample was PBMCs, mostly from graft donor cells, taken 360 days after TCRalphabeta/CD19-depleted stem cell transplant. Every receptor here comes from a boy under three years old who had a stem cell transplant for SCID, so the T cells may come from the graft donor. Both conserved end residues are part of each CDR3. A D gene is named only where the DNA matches it firmly. Part of the rows lack a size; the others show once, few, many or a class for expanded clones.

size: few
D: .
J: TRBJ1-4
length: 16
V: TRBV2
DNA: TGTGCCAGCAGTGAGAGGGAAGTACTTGAGAGAACCCGATTCAAATTT
CDR3: CASSEREVLERTRFKF

size: .
D: TRBD1
J: TRBJ1-1
length: 17
V: TRBV15
DNA: TGTGCCACCAGCAGAGATTACCCTACAGGGGGGTACACTGAAGCTTTCTTT
CDR3: CATSRDYPTGGYTEAFF

size: .
D: TRBD1
J: TRBJ1-5
length: 14
V: TRBV7-8
DNA: TGTGCCAGCAGCTTATACAGGGGGCTGGAGCCCCAGCATTTT
CDR3: CASSLYRGLEPQHF

size: .
D: TRBD1
J: TRBJ2-7
length: 14
V: TRBV9
DNA: TGTGCCAGCAGCGTAGACCAGGGGGCTTGGGAGCAGTACTTC
CDR3: CASSVDQGAWEQYF

size: .
D: TRBD2
J: TRBJ2-5
length: 14
V: TRBV7-9
DNA: TGTGCCAGCAGCCCCAACTCGGGAGGAGGGACCCAGTACTTC
CDR3: CASSPNSGGGTQYF

size: few
D: .
J: TRBJ1-2
length: 15
V: TRBV5-6
DNA: TGTGCCAGCAGCTCAACGGGGCGGACTAACTATGGCTACACCTTC
CDR3: CASSSTGRTNYGYTF

size: .
D: TRBD2
J: TRBJ2-1
length: 15
V: TRBV19
DNA: TGTGCCAGTAGCTGGACTAGCGGGGGCCTCGGACAACAGTTCTTC
CDR3: CASSWTSGGLGQQFF

size: few
D: .
J: TRBJ2-7
length: 17
V: TRBV11-2
DNA: TGTGCCAGCAGCTTCACCTTCCCCCGGACGGAGGTCAACGAGCAGTACTTC
CDR3: CASSFTFPRTEVNEQYF

size: few
D: TRBD2
J: TRBJ2-3
length: 15
V: TRBV12-3/TRBV12-4
DNA: TGTGCCAGCAGTCCCCGGGGGGGCCAGACAGATACGCAGTATTTT
CDR3: CASSPRGGQTDTQYF

size: .
D: .
J: TRBJ1-2
length: 13
V: TRBV20-1
DNA: TGCAGTGCTTCTGATGGGGCGGGCCGAGGCTACACCTTC
CDR3: CSASDGAGRGYTF

size: few
D: .
J: TRBJ2-7
length: 15
V: TRBV28
DNA: TGTGCCAGCAGTTTACGAGACCCCGTCAGATACGAGCAGTACTTC
CDR3: CASSLRDPVRYEQYF

size: .
D: TRBD2
J: TRBJ2-7
length: 16
V: TRBV18
DNA: TGTGCCAGCTCACCTCTTTCTAGCGGCAGCTCCTACGAGCAGTACTTC
CDR3: CASSPLSSGSSYEQYF

size: .
D: .
J: TRBJ2-1
length: 14
V: TRBV12-3/TRBV12-4
DNA: TGTGCCAGCGCCAGTTCAAATTCCTACAATGAGCAGTTCTTC
CDR3: CASASSNSYNEQFF

size: many
D: .
J: TRBJ2-7
length: 15
V: TRBV28
DNA: TGTGCCAGCGGGCGGTCGTCACAACGGAACTACGAGCAGTACTTC
CDR3: CASGRSSQRNYEQYF

size: .
D: .
J: TRBJ2-3
length: 16
V: TRBV4-1
DNA: TGCGCCAGCAGCCTCCAGGGTTTGGGTGGCGCAGATACGCAGTATTTT
CDR3: CASSLQGLGGADTQYF

size: few
D: .
J: TRBJ2-3
length: 14
V: TRBV20-1
DNA: TGCAGTGGATGCCCAGGGGCTAGCACAGATACGCAGTATTTT
CDR3: CSGCPGASTDTQYF

size: .
D: .
J: TRBJ2-1
length: 13
V: TRBV7-2
DNA: TGTGCCAGCAGCTTAGCCTGGGTAAATGAGCAGTTCTTC
CDR3: CASSLAWVNEQFF

size: few
D: TRBD1
J: TRBJ2-1
length: 16
V: TRBV7-2
DNA: TGTGCCAGCAGCCCGGAGGGGACAGGGGCCTACAATGAGCAGTTCTTC
CDR3: CASSPEGTGAYNEQFF

size: .
D: .
J: TRBJ1-1
length: 13
V: TRBV12-3/TRBV12-4
DNA: TGTGCCGCCGGGAGAGGGATGAACACTGAAGCTTTCTTT
CDR3: CAAGRGMNTEAFF

size: few
D: .
J: TRBJ1-1
length: 15
V: TRBV12-3/TRBV12-4
DNA: TGTGCCAGTGCTTCCGGAAGGAGTGGGAACACTGAAGCTTTCTTT
CDR3: CASASGRSGNTEAFF

size: .
D: .
J: TRBJ2-2
length: 14
V: TRBV7-9
DNA: TGTGCCAGCAGAGCCAGGCCCCACACCGGGGAGCTGTTTTTT
CDR3: CASRARPHTGELFF

size: few
D: TRBD1
J: TRBJ2-5
length: 12
V: TRBV20-1
DNA: TGCAGTGCCCGACAGGGTTGGGAGACCCAGTACTTC
CDR3: CSARQGWETQYF

size: few
D: .
J: TRBJ1-1
length: 13
V: TRBV20-1
DNA: TGCAGTGCTAGAGCAGTGACGAACACTGAAGCTTTCTTT
CDR3: CSARAVTNTEAFF

size: few
D: .
J: TRBJ2-7
length: 13
V: TRBV20-1
DNA: TGCAGTGCTAGAATCAACCCCTCCTACGAGCAGTACTTC
CDR3: CSARINPSYEQYF

size: .
D: .
J: TRBJ2-1
length: 13
V: TRBV4-3
DNA: TGCGCCAGCAGCCGTAGAACCTACAATGAGCAGTTCTTC
CDR3: CASSRRTYNEQFF

size: few
D: .
J: TRBJ2-7
length: 17
V: TRBV2
DNA: TGTGCCAGCAGATACCGTGGGAGTGATGGGGGACTCTACGAGCAGTACTTC
CDR3: CASRYRGSDGGLYEQYF

size: .
D: TRBD2
J: TRBJ2-1
length: 16
V: TRBV7-2
DNA: TGTGCCAGCAGCTTAGACGGGACTAGCGACTACAATGAGCAGTTCTTC
CDR3: CASSLDGTSDYNEQFF

size: .
D: TRBD2
J: TRBJ2-3
length: 14
V: TRBV5-1
DNA: TGCGCCAGCAGCTTGGAAAAGGGAGGGGATACGCAGTATTTT
CDR3: CASSLEKGGDTQYF

size: .
D: .
J: TRBJ2-3
length: 16
V: TRBV4-3
DNA: TGCGCCAGCAGCCAGTGGACAGTCTCTAGCACAGATACGCAGTATTTT
CDR3: CASSQWTVSSTDTQYF

size: few
D: .
J: TRBJ2-5
length: 11
V: TRBV12-3/TRBV12-4
DNA: TGTGCCAGCAGTTTAGGACTGGCGCAGTACTTC
CDR3: CASSLGLAQYF

size: .
D: TRBD1
J: TRBJ1-1
length: 18
V: TRBV7-7
DNA: TGTGCCAGCAGCTTAGCGGAGGGACAGGGGAGTTGGGACACTGAAGCTTTCTTT
CDR3: CASSLAEGQGSWDTEAFF

size: few
D: .
J: TRBJ2-2
length: 12
V: TRBV24-1
DNA: TGTGCCACCAGTTCAGGGGACGGGGAGCTGTTTTTT
CDR3: CATSSGDGELFF

size: .
D: .
J: TRBJ2-7
length: 14
V: TRBV12-3/TRBV12-4
DNA: TGTGCCAGCAGCTACCAACAGGGATTCTACGAGCAGTACTTC
CDR3: CASSYQQGFYEQYF

size: few
D: .
J: TRBJ2-3
length: 13
V: TRBV30
DNA: TGTGCCTGGAGTGTAGACTACACAGATACGCAGTATTTT
CDR3: CAWSVDYTDTQYF

size: few
D: TRBD2
J: TRBJ2-3
length: 15
V: TRBV7-9
DNA: TGTGCCAGCAGCCCGAGCTCACTAGCGGGGGGTACGCAGTATTTT
CDR3: CASSPSSLAGGTQYF

size: once
D: .
J: TRBJ2-2
length: 15
V: TRBV20-1
DNA: TGCAGTGCTAGAGGGGCCAGGCCGAACACCGGGGAGCTGTTTTTT
CDR3: CSARGARPNTGELFF

size: .
D: TRBD1
J: TRBJ1-2
length: 14
V: TRBV29-1
DNA: TGCAGCGTTTCCCCCCCAGGGGGAACGTATGGCTACACCTTC
CDR3: CSVSPPGGTYGYTF

size: .
D: TRBD1
J: TRBJ2-6
length: 17
V: TRBV6-2/TRBV6-3
DNA: TGTGCCAGCAGTTACCAGGGGGCCGGAAGTGGGGCCAACGTCCTGACTTTC
CDR3: CASSYQGAGSGANVLTF

size: .
D: .
J: TRBJ2-2
length: 14
V: TRBV7-2
DNA: TGTGCCAGCAGCTTGGCGGGGCCCATGGGGGAGCTGTTTTTT
CDR3: CASSLAGPMGELFF

size: many
D: .
J: TRBJ2-3
length: 15
V: TRBV11-2
DNA: TGTGCCAGCAGCAGGGGGGGGATCGGCACAGATACGCAGTATTTT
CDR3: CASSRGGIGTDTQYF

size: few
D: TRBD2
J: TRBJ2-3
length: 14
V: TRBV5-1
DNA: TGCGCCAGCAGCACTAGCGGGGCCTCAGATACGCAGTATTTT
CDR3: CASSTSGASDTQYF

size: few
D: .
J: TRBJ2-5
length: 12
V: TRBV12-3/TRBV12-4
DNA: TGTGCCAGCAGTTTTTATCGGGAGACCCAGTACTTC
CDR3: CASSFYRETQYF

size: few
D: .
J: TRBJ1-6
length: 13
V: TRBV20-1
DNA: TGCAGTGCTCGCCGGGACAACGATTCACCCCTCCACTTT
CDR3: CSARRDNDSPLHF

size: few
D: TRBD1
J: TRBJ2-1
length: 17
V: TRBV18
DNA: TGTGCCAGCTCACCACTCCGGCAGGGGGTCCCCTACAATGAGCAGTTCTTC
CDR3: CASSPLRQGVPYNEQFF

size: few
D: TRBD1
J: TRBJ1-1
length: 17
V: TRBV20-1
DNA: TGCAGTGCTAGAGATTTCGGGACAGGGATTTTGAACACTGAAGCTTTCTTT
CDR3: CSARDFGTGILNTEAFF

size: few
D: .
J: TRBJ1-1
length: 15
V: TRBV5-1
DNA: TGCGCCAGCAGCTTGGTGGGGGTGAGCGTCACTGAAGCTTTCTTT
CDR3: CASSLVGVSVTEAFF

size: few
D: .
J: TRBJ2-1
length: 15
V: TRBV7-9
DNA: TGTGCCAGCAGCCCTAGGCCGGGGGCCCCCAATGAGCAGTTCTTC
CDR3: CASSPRPGAPNEQFF

size: .
D: .
J: TRBJ2-5
length: 13
V: TRBV29-1
DNA: TGCAGCGTTACCAGGGCGTCGGGGCAGACCCAGTACTTC
CDR3: CSVTRASGQTQYF

size: .
D: .
J: TRBJ1-2
length: 14
V: TRBV5-1
DNA: TGCGCCAGCAGCTGGCAGACGGCTAACTATGGCTACACCTTC
CDR3: CASSWQTANYGYTF

size: .
D: .
J: TRBJ1-4
length: 14
V: TRBV7-2
DNA: TGTGCCAGCAGGGGCCCGACAACTAATGAAAAACTGTTTTTT
CDR3: CASRGPTTNEKLFF

size: few
D: .
J: TRBJ1-2
length: 11
V: TRBV28
DNA: TGTGCCAGCAGTTTAGGCAGGGTAACTACCTTC
CDR3: CASSLGRVTTF

size: few
D: .
J: TRBJ2-7
length: 13
V: TRBV20-1
DNA: TGCAGTGCTAGAGCAATCCAGGGCGTGAAGCAGTACTTC
CDR3: CSARAIQGVKQYF

size: .
D: .
J: TRBJ1-6
length: 12
V: TRBV5-6
DNA: TGTGCCAGCAGCTTGCCTAATTCACCCCTCCACTTT
CDR3: CASSLPNSPLHF

size: .
D: .
J: TRBJ2-5
length: 16
V: TRBV29-1
DNA: TGCAGCGTTGAAGATCGATGGGGGACACCTCAAGAGACCCAGTACTTC
CDR3: CSVEDRWGTPQETQYF

size: .
D: .
J: TRBJ2-1
length: 14
V: TRBV15
DNA: TGTGCCACCATCCCGCCTGGGGGCTACAATGAGCAGTTCTTC
CDR3: CATIPPGGYNEQFF

size: few
D: .
J: TRBJ1-1
length: 14
V: TRBV19
DNA: TGTGCCAGTACCCGGGGGGCCCAGAACACTGAAGCTTTCTTT
CDR3: CASTRGAQNTEAFF

size: few
D: .
J: TRBJ2-5
length: 16
V: TRBV4-2
DNA: TGTGCCAGCAGCCAAGAGGGCTTTAGAGGGCAAGAGACCCAGTACTTC
CDR3: CASSQEGFRGQETQYF

size: many
D: TRBD2
J: TRBJ2-1
length: 15
V: TRBV4-1
DNA: TGCGCCAGCAGCCAAGTGACTAGCGAAGTCAATGAGCAGTTCTTC
CDR3: CASSQVTSEVNEQFF

size: many
D: .
J: TRBJ2-5
length: 11
V: TRBV20-1
DNA: TGCAGTGCTAGGCTAGAAGAGACCCAGTACTTC
CDR3: CSARLEETQYF